These 2 T cell receptor beta chains were sequenced from one sample in a study of T-cell memory formation after mild COVID-19. TCRdb re-called the 5' RACE reads through MiXCR, storing one row per CDR3 protein. Altogether 280,000 or so distinct CDR3 sequences are present, around 8% being singletons, with the ten largest covering 20% to 25%. Specimen: PBMCs or a T cell subset sorted from them (not recorded which). The receptors originated from a man between 18 and 35 years old who had mild COVID-19 (a few samples of this study predate the infection). Cell type and time point are not known.

This clonotype was seen a handful of times. CDR3 nucleotide sequence: TGCGCCAGCAGCCAAGACCCGGGACTAGCGGGGGGAAGCACAGATACGCAGTATTTT. Translating gives CASSQDPGLAGGSTDTQYF. The chain joins TRBV4-3 to TRBJ2-3, with TRBD2 identical over 15 bases. Germline lookup yields CDR1 LGHNA and CDR2 YSLEER. The CDR3 is 19 residues long. V gave up 0 bases and J gave up 0 bases; unmatched junction bases: 4.

This clonotype was seen only a few times. The rearrangement joins TRBV18 to TRBJ2-3; D possibly corresponds to TRBD1 (5 bases). V lost 2 bases, J lost 4 bases, and 10 bases lay in between. Germline V gene lookup returns CDR1 KGHSH and CDR2 LQKENI. The CDR3 loop spans 14 amino acids. As DNA, the CDR3 is TGTGCCAGCTCACCAGGACATGTAGCAGATACGCAGTATTTT. Translated, it gives CASSPGHVADTQYF.